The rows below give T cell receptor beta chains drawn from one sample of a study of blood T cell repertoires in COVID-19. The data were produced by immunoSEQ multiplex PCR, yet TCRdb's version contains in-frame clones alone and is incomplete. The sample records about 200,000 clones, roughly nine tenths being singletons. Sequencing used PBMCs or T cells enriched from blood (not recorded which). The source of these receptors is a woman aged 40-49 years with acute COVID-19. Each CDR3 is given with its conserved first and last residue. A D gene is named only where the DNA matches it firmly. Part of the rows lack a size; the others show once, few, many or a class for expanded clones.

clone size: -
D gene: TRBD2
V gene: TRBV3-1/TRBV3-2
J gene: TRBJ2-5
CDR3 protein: CASSQRTSGDETQYF
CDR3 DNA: TGTGCCAGCAGCCAGCGGACTAGCGGGGACGAGACCCAGTACTTC

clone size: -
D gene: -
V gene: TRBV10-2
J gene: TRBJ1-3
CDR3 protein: CASSDHSRLSGNTIYF
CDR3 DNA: TGCGCCAGCAGTGATCATTCGCGTCTCTCTGGAAACACCATATATTTT

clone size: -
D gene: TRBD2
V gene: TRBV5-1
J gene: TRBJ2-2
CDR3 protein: CASSTSGTSPGTGELFF
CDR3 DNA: TGCGCCAGCAGCACCTCCGGGACTAGCCCCGGGACCGGGGAGCTGTTTTTT

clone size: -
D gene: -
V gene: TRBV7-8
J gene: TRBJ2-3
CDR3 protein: CASTARGSADTQYF
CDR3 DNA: TGTGCCAGCACCGCCCGGGGGTCGGCAGATACGCAGTATTTT

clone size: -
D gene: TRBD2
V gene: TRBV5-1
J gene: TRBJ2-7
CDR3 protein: CASSRGLASSSYEQYF
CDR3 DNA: TGCGCCAGCAGCCGGGGACTAGCGAGTAGCTCCTACGAGCAGTACTTC

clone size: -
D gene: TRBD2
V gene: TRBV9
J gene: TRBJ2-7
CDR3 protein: CASSGGTRGYEQYF
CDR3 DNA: TGTGCCAGCAGCGGGGGGACTAGGGGCTACGAGCAGTACTTC

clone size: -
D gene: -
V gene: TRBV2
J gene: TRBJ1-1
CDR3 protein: CASSDSRGANTEAFF
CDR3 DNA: TGTGCCAGCAGTGATTCCAGGGGCGCGAACACTGAAGCTTTCTTT

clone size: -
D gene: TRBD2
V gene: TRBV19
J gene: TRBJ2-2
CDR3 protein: CASSRDSGGVNTGELFF
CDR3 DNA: TGTGCCAGTAGTAGGGATAGCGGGGGGGTAAACACCGGGGAGCTGTTTTTT

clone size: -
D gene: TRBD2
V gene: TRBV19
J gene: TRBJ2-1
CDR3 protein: CASSMGLAGEEFF
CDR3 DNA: TGTGCCAGTAGTATGGGACTAGCGGGAGAGGAGTTCTTC

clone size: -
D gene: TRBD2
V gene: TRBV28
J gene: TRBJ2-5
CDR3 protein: CASSHAGERGGETQYF
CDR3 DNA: TGTGCCAGCAGTCACGCGGGGGAGCGTGGGGGAGAGACCCAGTACTTC

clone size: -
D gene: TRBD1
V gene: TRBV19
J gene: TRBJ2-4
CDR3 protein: CASRTGGSGNIQYF
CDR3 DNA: TGTGCCAGTAGAACAGGGGGATCGGGAAACATTCAGTACTTC

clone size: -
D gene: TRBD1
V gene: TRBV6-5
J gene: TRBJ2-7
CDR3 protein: CASSRGQGSYEQYF
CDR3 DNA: TGTGCCAGCAGCCGAGGACAGGGCTCCTACGAGCAGTACTTC

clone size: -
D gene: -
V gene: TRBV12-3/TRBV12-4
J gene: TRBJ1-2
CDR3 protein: CASSSRTDYGYTF
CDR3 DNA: TGTGCCAGCAGTTCGCGGACAGACTATGGCTACACCTTC

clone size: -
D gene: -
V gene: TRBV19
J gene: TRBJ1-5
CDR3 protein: CASSRTQSNQPQHF
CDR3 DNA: TGTGCCAGTAGTAGGACACAAAGCAATCAGCCCCAGCATTTT

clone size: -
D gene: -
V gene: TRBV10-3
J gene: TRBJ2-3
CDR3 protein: CAISELSGSMDFHTDTQYF
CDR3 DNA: TGTGCCATCAGTGAACTATCGGGGTCAATGGACTTCCACACAGATACGCAGTATTTT

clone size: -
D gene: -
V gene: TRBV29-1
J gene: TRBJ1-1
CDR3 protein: CSVEGGPGQNTEAFF
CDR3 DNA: TGCAGCGTTGAGGGGGGGCCAGGACAGAACACTGAAGCTTTCTTT

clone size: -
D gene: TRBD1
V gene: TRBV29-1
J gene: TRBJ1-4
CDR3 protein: CSVAGTGEKLFF
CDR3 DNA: TGCAGCGTTGCCGGGACAGGGGAAAAACTGTTTTTT

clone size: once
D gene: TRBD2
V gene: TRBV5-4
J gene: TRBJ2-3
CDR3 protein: CASRPGLAGADTQYF
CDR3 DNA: TGTGCCAGCAGACCGGGACTAGCGGGAGCAGATACGCAGTATTTT

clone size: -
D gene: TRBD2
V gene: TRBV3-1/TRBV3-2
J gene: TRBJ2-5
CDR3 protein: CASSVAGQETQYF
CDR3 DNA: TGTGCCAGCAGTGTAGCGGGACAAGAGACCCAGTACTTC

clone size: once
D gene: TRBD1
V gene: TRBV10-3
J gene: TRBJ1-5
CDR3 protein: CAIRGQVNQPQHF
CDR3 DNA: TGTGCCATCAGAGGACAGGTCAATCAGCCCCAGCATTTT

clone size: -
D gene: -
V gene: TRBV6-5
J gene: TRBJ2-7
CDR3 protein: CASSQGLSYEQYF
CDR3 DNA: TGTGCCAGCAGCCAGGGACTCTCCTACGAGCAGTACTTC

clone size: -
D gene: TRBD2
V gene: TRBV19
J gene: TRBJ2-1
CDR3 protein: CASSSSSGSYNEQFF
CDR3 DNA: TGTGCCAGTAGTAGTTCTAGCGGGAGCTACAATGAGCAGTTCTTC

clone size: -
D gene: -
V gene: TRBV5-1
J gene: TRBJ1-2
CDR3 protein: CASSSRSGNYGYTF
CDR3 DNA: TGCGCCAGCAGCTCAAGGTCGGGGAACTATGGCTACACCTTC

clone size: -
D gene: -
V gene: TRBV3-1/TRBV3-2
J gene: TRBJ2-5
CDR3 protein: CASQPGTQYF
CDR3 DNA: TGTGCCAGCCAACCGGGGACCCAGTACTTC

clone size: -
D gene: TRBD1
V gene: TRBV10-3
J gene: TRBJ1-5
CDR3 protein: CAIRETGAENQPQHF
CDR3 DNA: TGTGCCATCAGAGAAACAGGGGCTGAAAATCAGCCCCAGCATTTT

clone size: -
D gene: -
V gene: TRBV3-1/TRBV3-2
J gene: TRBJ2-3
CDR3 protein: CASSLLNQEQYF
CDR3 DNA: TGTGCCAGCAGCCTCCTCAACCAGGAGCAGTATTTT

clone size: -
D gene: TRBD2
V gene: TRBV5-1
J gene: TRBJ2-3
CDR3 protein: CASSLGTSYTDTQYF
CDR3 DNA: TGCGCCAGCAGCTTAGGGACTAGCTACACAGATACGCAGTATTTT

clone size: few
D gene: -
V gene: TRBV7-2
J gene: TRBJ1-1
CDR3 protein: CASSSRTGTEAFF
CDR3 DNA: TGTGCCAGCAGCTCCCGGACTGGCACTGAAGCTTTCTTT

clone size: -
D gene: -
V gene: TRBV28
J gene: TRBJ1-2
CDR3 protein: CASSLEQGQYGYTF
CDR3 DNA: TGTGCCAGCAGTTTGGAACAGGGTCAATATGGCTACACCTTC

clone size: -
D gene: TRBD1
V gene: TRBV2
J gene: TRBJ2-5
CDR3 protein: CASSAGGSETQYF
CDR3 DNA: TGTGCCAGCAGTGCAGGGGGTTCAGAGACCCAGTACTTC

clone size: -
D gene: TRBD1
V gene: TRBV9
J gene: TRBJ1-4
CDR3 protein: CASSVQGANEKLFF
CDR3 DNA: TGTGCCAGCAGCGTACAGGGGGCTAATGAAAAACTGTTTTTT

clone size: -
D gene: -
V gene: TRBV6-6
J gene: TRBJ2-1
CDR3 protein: CASSFPGISYNEQFF
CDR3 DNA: TGTGCCAGCAGTTTCCCAGGGATCAGCTACAATGAGCAGTTCTTC

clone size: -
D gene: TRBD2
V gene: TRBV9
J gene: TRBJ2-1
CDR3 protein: CASSTAGTMYNEQFF
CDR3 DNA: TGTGCCAGCAGCACGGCCGGGACTATGTACAATGAGCAGTTCTTC

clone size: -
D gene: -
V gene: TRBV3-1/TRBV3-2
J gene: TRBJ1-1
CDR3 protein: CASSQEWGGNTEAFF
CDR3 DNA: TGTGCCAGCAGCCAAGAATGGGGGGGGAACACTGAAGCTTTCTTT

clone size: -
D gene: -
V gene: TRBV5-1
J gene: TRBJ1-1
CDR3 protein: CASSLDPLRSSSKEGAFF
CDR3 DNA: TGCGCCAGCAGCTTGGATCCTTTGAGGAGCTCATCCAAGGAGGGGGCTTTCTTT

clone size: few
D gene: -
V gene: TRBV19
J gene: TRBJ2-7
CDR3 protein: CASSMSGVGEQYF
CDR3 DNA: TGTGCCAGTAGTATGTCGGGGGTAGGGGAGCAGTACTTC

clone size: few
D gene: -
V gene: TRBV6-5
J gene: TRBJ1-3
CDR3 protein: CASRHTGTLGNTIYF
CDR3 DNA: TGTGCCAGCAGACACACCGGGACTCTCGGAAACACCATATATTTT

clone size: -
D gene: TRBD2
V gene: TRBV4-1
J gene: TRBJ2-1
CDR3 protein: CASSLQARGLAGPSYNEQFF
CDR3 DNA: TGCGCCAGCAGCCTTCAGGCAAGAGGACTAGCGGGGCCCTCCTACAATGAGCAGTTCTTC

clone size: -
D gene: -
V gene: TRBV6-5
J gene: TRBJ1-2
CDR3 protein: CASSSGGFYGYTF
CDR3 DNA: TGTGCCAGCAGTTCTGGCGGCTTCTATGGCTACACCTTC

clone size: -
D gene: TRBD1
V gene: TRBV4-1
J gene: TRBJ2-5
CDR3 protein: CASRTDRWGQETQYF
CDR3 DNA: TGCGCCAGCAGGACGGACAGGTGGGGGCAAGAGACCCAGTACTTC

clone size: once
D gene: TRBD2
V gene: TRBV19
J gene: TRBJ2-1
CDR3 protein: CASSPRRGGYNEQFF
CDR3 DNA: TGTGCCAGTAGTCCTCGGCGGGGGGGCTACAATGAGCAGTTCTTC